This T cell receptor (beta chain) originates from a study of T cells after yellow fever vaccination. Study-wide findings and caveats: Reappearing after the booster were most of the clones from primary vaccination (approximately 96% CD4, about 88% CD8). Clonotypes found in both CD4 and CD8 compartments made up a small share. The study noted that FACS-sorted repertoires could contain abundant clonotypes contaminating from the bulk population.

The V end lost 3 bases, the J end lost 9 bases, and 24 bases lay between the germline ends. Germline V gene data show CDR1 as DFQATT and CDR2 as SNEGSKA (reference sequence). This CDR3 contains 15 residues. This clonotype was detected many times. Its antigen is as yet unknown. Production of TCR cDNA was by 5'RACE template switching, which also added a universal primer site and UMIs. A single record per CDR3 protein comes from TCRdb applying MiXCR to the 5' RACE reads. The data contain 68,000 or so distinct CDR3 sequences, less than 8.5% of them singletons. This chain links TRBV20-1 with TRBJ2-7; TRBD1 or TRBD2 may be the D gene (5 bases each). The source of this sequence is a man between 18 and 29 years old who received the YFV17D yellow fever vaccine. The sequencing here drew on CD8+ T cells sorted from PBMCs, taken approximately 47 days after the first yellow fever vaccination. The CDR3 loop is CSASGAGTSTYLQYV. In DNA form, the CDR3 reads TGCAGTGCTAGTGGGGCCGGGACGTCAACTTACTTGCAGTACGTC.